These 7 T cell receptor beta chains were sequenced from one sample in a study of cytomegalovirus exposure and HLA in healthy donors. Sequencing used immunoSEQ multiplex PCR; TCRdb keeps in-frame clones, though not all of them. The sample shows around 250,000 clones, 90% of them seen only once. Material: PBMCs. Source of these receptors: a young woman in good health and CMV-seronegative.

The V call is TRBV19, the J call TRBJ2-1, with D perhaps TRBD1 (6 bases). The CDR3 runs 15 residues. Germline assignment: CDR1 LNHDA and CDR2 SQIVND (reference sequence). The V end lost 5 bases, the J end lost 0 bases, and 11 bases lay between the germline ends. The CDR3 DNA sequence: TGTGCCAGTAGTTCAGGGGAGAGCTCCTACAATGAGCAGTTCTTC. Encoded protein: CASSSGESSYNEQFF.

The rearrangement joins TRBV11-2 to TRBJ2-1; TRBD1 matches 9 bases. There are 12 residues in the CDR3. V was pared by 5 bases and J by 8 bases, with 1 base of the junction left unmatched. The germline gives CDR1 SGHAT, CDR2 FQNNGV. CDR3 loop: CASSRTGDEQFF. CDR3 sequence (DNA): TGTGCCAGCAGCAGGACAGGGGATGAGCAGTTCTTC.

This chain uses TRBV11-3 with TRBJ2-1, with 8 bases aligning to TRBD2. The CDR3 sequence is 16 residues long. J lost 5 bases, V lost 6 bases, and 12 bases had no gene match. Germline V gene data show CDR1 as SGHNT and CDR2 as YENEEA. The CDR3 spells CASRPGGGGGHNEQFF. The CDR3 nucleotides are TGTGCCAGCAGGCCCGGAGGTGGCGGGGGGCACAATGAGCAGTTCTTC.

The chain combines TRBV28 with TRBJ2-7, with TRBD1 matching 9 bases. From germline, CDR1 is MDHEN and CDR2 SYDVKM. This CDR3 spans 12 amino acids. V trimming: 8 bases; J trimming: 5 bases; junction bases outside the gene matches: 4. The CDR3 nucleotides read TGTGCCAGCTCACAGGGGGCCCACGAGCAGTACGTC. This sequence encodes CASSQGAHEQYV.

The chain combines TRBV28 with TRBJ1-5; D call uncertain. This CDR3 contains 17 residues. Trimming stripped 5 bases from V and 3 bases from J, with 20 bases between. The germline V gene has CDR1 MDHEN and CDR2 SYDVKM. Here the CDR3 reads CASSGADSNQFNQPQHF. In nucleotides, the CDR3 is TGTGCCAGCAGTGGCGCAGATAGCAATCAGTTCAATCAGCCCCAGCATTTT.

This chain links TRBV7-6 with TRBJ2-5; D ambiguous. Between the trimmed V and J ends, which lost 1 base and 5 bases, there was a span of 14 bases. The V gene's germline CDR1 is SGHVS and CDR2 FNYEAQ. The CDR3 is 15 residues long. In DNA form, the CDR3 reads TGTGCCAGCAGCTTAGTCGACTCTCTTGGCGAGACCCAGTACTTC. This gives the protein CASSLVDSLGETQYF. The full variable domain, completed using reference TRBV7-6 and TRBJ2-5, is GAGVSQSPRYKVTKRGQDVALRCDPISGHVSLYWYRQALGQGPEFLTYFNYEAQQDKSGLPNDRFSAERPEGSISTLTIQRTEQRDSAMYRCASSLVDSLGETQYFGPGTRLLVL.

The rearrangement joins TRBV6-1 to TRBJ2-7; possibly TRBD2 for D (5 bases). The CDR3 covers 18 residues. Germline V gene data show CDR1 as MNHNS and CDR2 as SASEGT. V lost 4 bases and J 0 bases, leaving 22 bases between the germline ends. The CDR3 is CASSVGFRGLPSSYEQYV. The CDR3 nucleotides read TGTGCCAGCAGTGTAGGGTTCCGCGGACTCCCGAGCTCCTACGAGCAGTACGTC.